This paragraph reports one T cell receptor (beta chain). Its matching antigen is unknown. The PCR had 60 Vbeta and 13 Jbeta primers. Sequenced by immunoSEQ multiplex PCR; TCRdb stores in-frame clones only, minus some. The data show around 200,000 clones, 70% seen once. The source of the sample is a study of cytomegalovirus exposure and HLA in healthy donors. Study-wide results and limits: Later, an analysis found that common viral pathogens appeared to be linked with several of the most significant clusters. Based on reports, TCR beta sequences accurately predicted HLA-A and HLA-B alleles for most subjects. It was reported that the classifier diagnosed cytomegalovirus status with high specificity and sensitivity in both the original and validation cohorts. In an earlier analysis, about 87% or about 30%: the productive usage of most TCR beta V segments.

The length of the CDR3 is 13 residues. With V trimmed by 2 bases and J by 6 bases, 3 bases remained unmatched. Germline CDR1 reads SGHRS; CDR2 reads YFSETQ. This TCR came from a man in his forties in good health and CMV-seropositive. The gene calls are TRBV5-1 and TRBJ2-7; 9 bases are a match to TRBD1. Input material: PBMCs. The CDR3 loop reads CASSFGTGSEQYF. The CDR3 DNA is TGCGCCAGCAGCTTCGGGACAGGGTCCGAGCAGTACTTC.